This paragraph reports one TCR beta chain. Its specificity is not known. It was CD45RO-negative cells, positively selected for CCR7, that made up naive CD8 cells, with terminally differentiated effector memory CD45RA+ cells excluded. This sample was included in a study of shared clonotypes between healthy human individuals. Overall study results and limits: For naive CD4 cells, around 5% of clonotypes were shared across a handful of donors.

In the original workflow: Junction-only sequences without quality scores were provided by ImmunoSEQ, so filtering was different. Assay used: immunoSEQ multiplex PCR; TCRdb lists only in-frame clones, some missing. V and J calls plus clone size are reproduced from that table; the DNA served to infer D and trimming. The sample holds more than 2 million clones, approximately 95% seen once. This CDR3 has 17 residues. Trimming left V 5 bases short and J 6 bases short, with 24 bases between. Looked up from germline, CDR1 is SGHAT and CDR2 is FQDESV (reference sequence). Sequenced input: naive CD8+ T cells sorted from blood. V gene TRBV11-1 combines with J gene TRBJ2-3; maybe TRBD2 (6 bases). The source is a man aged 18 to 35 in good health. DNA for the CDR3: TGTGCCAGCAGCGCGTCCCGGCCCGGAGGGGAGGAGGATACGCAGTATTTT. It codes for CASSASRPGGEEDTQYF.